This TCR beta chain came from a study of blood T cell repertoires in COVID-19. About the research overall: Specimens from acute and convalescent COVID-19 originated in the United States, Italy and Spain.

This clone has just one count. Clinical histories supplied by participants themselves formed the basis of cohort assignment. In the 2 weeks before study entry, exposed participants met a COVID-19 case, which was PCR-confirmed or clinician-diagnosed. Deletions cut 0 bases from V and 2 bases from J, with 6 bases between. In germline, CDR1 is SEHNR, CDR2 FQNEAQ (reference sequence). The CDR3 has 14 amino acids. In the original processing: Nucleated cell counts were estimated from reference gene primer amplification. This table comes from immunoSEQ multiplex PCR, and its TCRdb copy is limited to in-frame clones, with some not included. V and J calls plus clone size are reproduced from that table; the DNA served to infer D and trimming. The sample lists about 150,000 clones, around 90% occurring once.

The clonotype comes from a woman between 40 and 55 years old who had been exposed to COVID-19. Input material: PBMCs or T cells enriched from blood (not recorded which). The J gene is TRBJ2-3, the V gene TRBV7-9, with unresolved D. CDR3 DNA: TGTGCCAGCAGCTTAGCACTACCCACAGATACGCAGTATTTT. Its protein is CASSLALPTDTQYF.